The sequence of this T cell receptor beta chain was determined in a study of blood T cell repertoires in COVID-19. Background on the study: Italy, Spain and the United States were the sources of the convalescent and acute COVID-19 samples. PBMCs, B-cell-depleted T cells, or T cells were the source of the cDNA or gDNA that made up the material.

From germline, CDR1 is LNHNV and CDR2 YYDKDF (reference sequence). The junction had 10 bases not matched to a gene; V was cut back by 4 bases and J by 11 bases. CDR3 size: 15 residues. Per the authors' pipeline: For nucleated cells, counts were estimated from reference gene primer amplification. Here immunoSEQ multiplex PCR was the method, and the copy in TCRdb shows in-frame clones only, minus some. That table furnishes V, J and clone size, whereas the DNA furnished D and trimming. The sample holds tens of thousands of clones, 78% seen once. The sequenced material came from peripheral blood. The clonotype comes from an elderly man with acute or convalescent COVID-19. This chain links TRBV15 with TRBJ1-4, with 10 bases fitting TRBD1. The CDR3, as DNA: TGTGCCACCAGCATTACCGGGACAGGGGCCGAGAAACTGTTTTTT. It codes for CATSITGTGAEKLFF. Looking up the rest from reference TRBV15 and TRBJ1-4 gives the full variable domain: DAMVIQNPRYQVTQFGKPVTLSCSQTLNHNVMYWYQQKSSQAPKLLFHYYDKDFNNEADTPDNFQSRRPNTSFCFLDIRSPGLGDTAMYLCATSITGTGAEKLFFGSGTQLSVL.